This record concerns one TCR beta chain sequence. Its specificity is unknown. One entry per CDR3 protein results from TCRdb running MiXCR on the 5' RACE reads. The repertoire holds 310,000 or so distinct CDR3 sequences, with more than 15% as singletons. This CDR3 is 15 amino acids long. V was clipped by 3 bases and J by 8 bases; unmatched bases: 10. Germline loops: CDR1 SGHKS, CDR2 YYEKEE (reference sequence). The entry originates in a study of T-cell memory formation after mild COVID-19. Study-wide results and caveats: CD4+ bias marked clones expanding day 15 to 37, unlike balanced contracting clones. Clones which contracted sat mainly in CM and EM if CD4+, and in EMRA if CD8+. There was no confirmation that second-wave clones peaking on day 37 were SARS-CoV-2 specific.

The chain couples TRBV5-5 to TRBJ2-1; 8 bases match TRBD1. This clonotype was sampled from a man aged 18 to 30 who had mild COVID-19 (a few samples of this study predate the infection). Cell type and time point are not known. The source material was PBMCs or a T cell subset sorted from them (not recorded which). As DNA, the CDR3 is TGTGCCAGCAGCTCCACAGGGGGGCCCTGGGATGAGCAGTTCTTC. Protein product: CASSSTGGPWDEQFF.